This T cell receptor (beta chain) was retrieved from a study of shared clonotypes between healthy human individuals. Study information: A couple of female and three male donors aged 18 to 49 were enrolled.

Once extracted for a subset, genomic DNA was divided evenly among several immunoSEQ plates. Only in-frame clones appear in the TCRdb table, and some are missing; sequencing was by immunoSEQ multiplex PCR. In the table there are approximately 1.4 million clones, under 99% of which are singletons. This receptor was obtained from a young man in good health. Sequencing was carried out using naive CD4+ T cells sorted from blood. The sample's subset: CD45RA+ positively selected.

CDR3 residues: CASSVRTGGADTQYF. The CDR3 region has the DNA TGTGCCAGCAGCGTCAGGACAGGGGGCGCAGATACGCAGTATTTT. This chain uses TRBV7-2 with TRBJ2-3; 11 positions agree with TRBD1. V dropped 5 bases and J dropped 4; count of bases not matched to a gene: 5. The germline CDR1 and CDR2 sequences are SGHTA and FQGNSA. The CDR3 extends over 15 amino acids.